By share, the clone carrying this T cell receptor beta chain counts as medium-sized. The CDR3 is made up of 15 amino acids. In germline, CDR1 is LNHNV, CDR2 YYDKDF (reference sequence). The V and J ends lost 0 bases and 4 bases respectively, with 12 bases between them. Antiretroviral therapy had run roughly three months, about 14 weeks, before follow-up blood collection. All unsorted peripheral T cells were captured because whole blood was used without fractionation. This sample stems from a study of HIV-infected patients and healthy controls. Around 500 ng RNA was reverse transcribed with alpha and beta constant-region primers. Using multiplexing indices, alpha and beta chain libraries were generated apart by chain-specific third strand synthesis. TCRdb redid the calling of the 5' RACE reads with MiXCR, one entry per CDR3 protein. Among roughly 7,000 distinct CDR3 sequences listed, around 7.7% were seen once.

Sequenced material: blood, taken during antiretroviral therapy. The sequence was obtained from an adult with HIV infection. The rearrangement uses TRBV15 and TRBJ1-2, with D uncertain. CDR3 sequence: CATSRDQASGYGYTF. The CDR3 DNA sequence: TGTGCCACCAGCAGAGATCAGGCCTCCGGCTATGGCTACACCTTC.